These 26 T cell receptor beta chains share one sample of origin, sequenced in a study of PD-1 blockade in mismatch repair-deficient tumors. Libraries were prepared by immunoSEQ multiplex PCR; TCRdb keeps only in-frame clonotypes and omits some of them. The sample has just under 80,000 clones, approximately 80% seen once. Sample: peripheral blood, taken 44 weeks after starting pembrolizumab. The receptor set was obtained from an adult with mismatch repair-deficient cancer.

This chain joins TRBV19 and TRBJ1-1; 9 bases line up with TRBD1. J was trimmed by 2 bases and V by 5 bases; bases with no gene match: 6. The germline gives CDR1 LNHDA, CDR2 SQIVND (reference sequence). There are 15 residues in the CDR3. Here the CDR3 DNA reads TGTGCCAGTAGTTTGCGACAGGGGGGTAACACTGAAGCTTTCTTT. This codes for CASSLRQGGNTEAFF. The full variable domain, rest sourced from reference TRBV19 and TRBJ1-1, is DGGITQSPKYLFRKEGQNVTLSCEQNLNHDAMYWYRQDPGQGLRLIYYSQIVNDFQKGDIAEGYSVSREKKESFPLTVTSAQKNPTAFYLCASSLRQGGNTEAFFGQGTRLTVV.

This rearrangement joins TRBV11-3 to TRBJ2-1; 7 nucleotides align to TRBD2. V trimming: 3 bases; J trimming: 7 bases; junction bases outside the gene matches: 9. Germline V CDR1 and CDR2: SGHNT, YENEEA. This CDR3 is built from 15 residues. CDR3 loop: CASSFRHLSGNEQFF. The CDR3, as DNA: TGTGCCAGCAGCTTCCGACACCTTAGCGGGAATGAGCAGTTCTTC.

On this clone itself: Relative to the germline gene, one junction end is altered; a read error may explain this. The V call is TRBV5-1, the J call TRBJ1-2; a weak D match, TRBD1 (6 bases). Germline V gene sequence: CDR1 SGHRS, CDR2 YFSETQ. The length of the CDR3 is 17 residues. Here the CDR3 DNA reads TGCGCCAACAGCAGCGGGACGACAGGAATCACCTTCTATGGCTACACCTTC. Amino acids: CANSSGTTGITFYGYTF.

This rearrangement joins TRBV6-1 to TRBJ2-7, with 9 nucleotides matching TRBD1. The germline V gene encodes CDR1 MNHNS and CDR2 SASEGT. Germline trimming cut 5 bases from V and 2 bases from J; bases unmatched to any gene: 7. The CDR3 is made up of 15 amino acids. The CDR3 is CASSFGTGLPYEQYF. Written as DNA, the CDR3 is TGTGCCAGCAGTTTCGGGACAGGGCTCCCCTACGAGCAGTACTTC.

The chain has TRBV19 and TRBJ1-1; the D is unclear. The CDR3 has 14 residues. V shed 0 bases and J shed 4 bases, with 9 bases lying between them. Germline V gives CDR1 LNHDA, CDR2 SQIVND (reference sequence). DNA for the CDR3: TGTGCCAGTAGTATAGATCGCGGCGGCACTGAAGCTTTCTTT. The encoded protein is CASSIDRGGTEAFF.

The rearrangement links TRBV5-6 to TRBJ2-3; TRBD2 might be the D (6 bases). Deletions cut 2 bases from V and 4 bases from J, with 14 bases between. The CDR3 loop spans 15 amino acids. Looked up from germline, CDR1 is SGHDT and CDR2 is YYEEEE. The chain's CDR3 is CASSFRGMGSDTQYF. The CDR3 coding sequence is TGTGCCAGCAGCTTCCGCGGGATGGGCTCAGATACGCAGTATTTT.

This clone showed up just once. The rearrangement uses TRBV5-4 and TRBJ2-3; 10 bases match TRBD2. Germline CDR1 SGHNT, CDR2 YYREEE (reference sequence). The length of the CDR3 is 17 residues. V gave up 4 bases and J gave up 3 bases; unmatched junction bases: 11. CDR3 nucleotides: TGTGCCAGCAGCCAATCCAGCGGGAGGGCCGGGACAGATACGCAGTATTTT. As protein: CASSQSSGRAGTDTQYF.

The chain uses TRBV21-1 and TRBJ1-5. TRBV21-1 is a listed pseudogene. CDR3 length: 16 residues. DNA of the CDR3: TGTGCCAGCAGCAAAGACTCCGGAGGGGGGCATCAGCCCCAGCATTTT. It translates to CASSKDSGGGHQPQHF.

The V and J genes are TRBV27 and TRBJ2-7; D gene ambiguous. V was shortened by 5 bases and J by 0 bases, with 14 bases between the two germline ends. The CDR3 runs 15 residues. CDR1 is MNHEY and CDR2 is SMNVEV in the germline V gene (reference sequence). The CDR3 nucleotides are TGTGCCAGCAGTCTTGGGGTAGGAGACTCCTACGAGCAGTACTTC. Its protein product is CASSLGVGDSYEQYF.

V usage is TRBV29-1 and J usage is TRBJ2-1; D uncertain. V was pared by 5 bases and J by 7 bases, with 6 bases between. Germline CDR1 reads SQVTM; CDR2 reads ANQGSEA. The CDR3 totals 10 residues. DNA of the CDR3: TGCAGCGTTTTTTCGAATGAGCAGTTCTTC. This translates into CSVFSNEQFF.

The chain is built from TRBV5-1 and TRBJ1-4; TRBD1 is a possible D gene (5 bases). From germline, CDR1 is SGHRS and CDR2 YFSETQ. The V and J ends lost 4 bases and 4 bases respectively, with 14 bases between them. This CDR3 has 15 residues. Here the CDR3 DNA reads TGCGCCAGCAGCGCCGGATCGGGGGGTAATGAAAAACTGTTTTTT. It codes for CASSAGSGGNEKLFF.

In this sample, this clone turned up once. This rearrangement joins TRBV10-1 to TRBJ1-1, with D possibly being TRBD1 (5 bases). CDR3 length equals 15 residues. Germline V CDR1 and CDR2: WNHNN, SYGVQD (reference sequence). V was pared by 0 bases and J by 6 bases, with 14 bases between. The CDR3 DNA follows: TGCGCCAGCAGTGAGTCCGGGGGGGGTTTCGCTGAAGCTTTCTTT. It encodes CASSESGGGFAEAFF.

This clone is a singleton in its sample. The rearrangement joins TRBV6-1 to TRBJ1-2; 10 nucleotides match TRBD1. The junction had 8 bases not matched to a gene; V was cut back by 6 bases and J by 4 bases. The CDR3 is made up of 15 amino acids. Looked up from germline, CDR1 is MNHNS and CDR2 is SASEGT. CDR3 nucleotides: TGTGCCAGCAGGAAGGAGGGGACAGGGGCCTATGGCTACACCTTC. Protein sequence: CASRKEGTGAYGYTF.

The chain recombines TRBV4-3 with TRBJ1-3; 9 bases match TRBD1. Germline V lookup: CDR1 LGHNA, CDR2 YSLEER. The CDR3 has 17 residues. Germline trimming cut 3 bases from V and 1 base from J; bases unmatched to any gene: 7. CDR3 in amino acids: CASSQTGTGSSGNTIYF. DNA for the CDR3: TGCGCCAGCAGCCAGACCGGGACAGGGTCGTCTGGAAACACCATATATTTT.

The V call is TRBV6-6, the J call TRBJ1-4; 7 bases are a match to TRBD1. The length of the CDR3 is 14 residues. V was pared by 4 bases and J by 5 bases, with 4 bases of the junction left unmatched. Looked up from germline, CDR1 is MNHNY and CDR2 is SVGAGI (reference sequence). The DNA for the CDR3 is TGTGCCAGCAGTTCCGGGACAGTGAATGAAAAACTGTTTTTT. Amino acids: CASSSGTVNEKLFF.

The chain has TRBV6-1 and TRBJ1-1; 7 bases align to TRBD1. In germline, CDR1 is MNHNS, CDR2 SASEGT. The V gene end was trimmed by 10 bases and the J gene end by 4 bases; junction bases not matched to a gene: 6. The CDR3 loop spans 12 amino acids. The CDR3 reads CAIDRVGTEAFF. Here the CDR3 DNA reads TGTGCCATCGACAGGGTAGGCACTGAAGCTTTCTTT.

This chain links TRBV6-1 with TRBJ2-7, with 10 bases that match TRBD2. With 3 bases clipped from V and 3 bases from J, the junction kept 5 bases outside the gene matches. This CDR3 is 15 amino acids long. Germline V lookup: CDR1 MNHNS, CDR2 SASEGT. The CDR3 DNA follows: TGTGCCAGCAGTGATGGTCTAGCGGGAGTCTACGAGCAGTACTTC. Translating gives CASSDGLAGVYEQYF.

The chain is built from TRBV7-9 and TRBJ1-2, with D possibly matching TRBD1 (6 bases). The CDR3 consists of 14 residues. Trimming shortened V by 2 bases and J by 10 bases, and 17 bases separated the two germline ends. Germline V gene sequence: CDR1 SEHNR, CDR2 FQNEAQ (reference sequence). CDR3 DNA sequence: TGTGCCAGCAGCTTACTGACAGGAGATACCTTCTACACCTTC. It translates to CASSLLTGDTFYTF.

The chain is built from TRBV13 and TRBJ1-6, with TRBD1 matching 9 bases. Per the germline V gene, CDR1 is PRHDT and CDR2 is FYEKMQ (reference sequence). This CDR3 comprises 14 residues. Trimming removed 3 bases from V and 7 bases from J; junction bases left unmatched: 1. This chain's CDR3 is CASSFGQGNSPLHF. The CDR3 DNA sequence: TGTGCCAGCAGCTTCGGACAGGGGAATTCACCCCTCCACTTT.

Only one count was recorded for this clone. The CDR3 is CASSGTGLNTEAFF. The CDR3 region has the DNA TGCGCCAGCAGCGGAACAGGGTTGAACACTGAAGCTTTCTTT. The genes are TRBV5-1 and TRBJ1-1; TRBD1 might be the D (6 bases). CDR1 is SGHRS and CDR2 is YFSETQ in the germline V gene. The CDR3 consists of 14 residues. Trimming cost V 4 bases and J 0 bases, with 10 bases left between them.

The gene calls are TRBV29-1 and TRBJ1-1; tentatively, D is TRBD1 (5 bases). Per the germline V gene, CDR1 is SQVTM and CDR2 is ANQGSEA. V dropped 4 bases and J dropped 4 bases, with 13 bases sitting between them. The CDR3 extends over 13 amino acids. The CDR3 protein is CSVVRDGGTEAFF. CDR3 nucleotide sequence: TGCAGCGTTGTCAGGGATGGGGGCACTGAAGCTTTCTTT.

The chain joins TRBV30 to TRBJ2-3; possibly TRBD2 for D (5 bases). This CDR3 contains 15 residues. The ends were cut back, 0 bases at V and 0 bases at J, with 10 bases in the middle. CDR1 and CDR2 (germline): GTSNPN, SVGIG (reference sequence). The DNA for the CDR3 is TGTGCCTGGAGTGTCGCCCGGGGAAGCACAGATACGCAGTATTTT. As protein: CAWSVARGSTDTQYF.

The V call is TRBV25-1, the J call TRBJ1-1; 8 bases align to TRBD1. The CDR3 runs 13 residues. Germline V gene sequence: CDR1 MGHDK, CDR2 SYGVNS. After removal of 7 bases from V and 6 bases from J, the junction contained 7 bases not matched to a gene. In DNA form, the CDR3 reads TGTGCCAGCACAGGGGGCAGGCTGGCTGAAGCTTTCTTT. This gives the protein CASTGGRLAEAFF.

The J gene is TRBJ2-3, the V gene TRBV7-2, with D possibly TRBD2 on 5 matching bases. Per germline, CDR1 SGHTA and CDR2 FQGNSA. The V and J ends lost 6 bases and 0 bases respectively, with 13 bases between them. CDR3 length: 15 residues. The CDR3 DNA sequence: TGTGCCAGCAGGCTTGCTGGGAGTAGCACAGATACGCAGTATTTT. Protein product: CASRLAGSSTDTQYF.

J is TRBJ2-7 and V is TRBV4-2; D is undetermined. The CDR3 totals 15 residues. V lost 0 bases and J 2 bases, leaving 11 bases between the germline ends. Germline V gives CDR1 LGHNA, CDR2 YNFKEQ. As DNA, the CDR3 is TGTGCCAGCAGCCAAGATCGGGCACCAACCTACGAGCAGTACTTC. It yields the protein CASSQDRAPTYEQYF.

This clone was detected only a few times. The CDR3 DNA reads as TGTGCCAGCAGCTCCGCGTCACAGGGTGGCGAGCAGTACTTC. Its translation: CASSSASQGGEQYF. J is TRBJ2-7 and V is TRBV7-9; perhaps TRBD1 as D (6 bases). The CDR3 covers 14 residues. V lost 4 bases and J lost 6, with 16 bases in between. The germline CDR1 and CDR2 sequences are SEHNR and FQNEAQ (reference sequence).